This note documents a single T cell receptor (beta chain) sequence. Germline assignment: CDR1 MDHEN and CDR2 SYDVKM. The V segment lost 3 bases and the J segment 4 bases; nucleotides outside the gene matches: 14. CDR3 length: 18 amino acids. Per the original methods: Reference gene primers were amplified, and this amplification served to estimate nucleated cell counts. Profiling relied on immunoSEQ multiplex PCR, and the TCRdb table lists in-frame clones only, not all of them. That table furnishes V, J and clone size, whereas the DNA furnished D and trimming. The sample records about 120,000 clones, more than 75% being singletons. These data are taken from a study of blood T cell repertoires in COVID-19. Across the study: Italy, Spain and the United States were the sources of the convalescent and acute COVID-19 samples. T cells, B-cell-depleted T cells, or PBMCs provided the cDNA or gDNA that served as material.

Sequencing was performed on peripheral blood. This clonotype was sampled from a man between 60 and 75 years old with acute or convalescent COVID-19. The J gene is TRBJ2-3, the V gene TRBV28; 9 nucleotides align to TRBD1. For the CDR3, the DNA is TGTGCCAGCAGTTTTAAGGGGGACAGGGTCGCTCCGGCAGATACGCAGTATTTT. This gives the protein CASSFKGDRVAPADTQYF.